The 31 T cell receptor beta chains below come from one sample, sequenced in a study of T cell repertoires in cytomegalovirus infection. TCRdb redid the calling of the reads with MiXCR, one entry per CDR3 protein. The sample records about 530,000 distinct CDR3 sequences, 26% being singletons. The sample comprised PBMCs. The receptors were gathered from a human donor in good health (CMV status not recorded). Some clones in this sample may be carry-over from other donors' samples.

This clonotype was observed a few times. The CDR3 sequence: CASSQNRDVDTQYF. CDR3 sequence (DNA): TGCGCCAGCAGCCAGAACCGGGACGTAGATACGCAGTATTTT. This chain joins TRBV4-3 and TRBJ2-3, with D perhaps being TRBD1 or TRBD2 (5 bases each). Germline CDR1 reads LGHNA; CDR2 reads YSLEER. The V end was cut by 3 bases, the J end by 5 bases, with 12 bases between. This CDR3 has 14 residues.

This clonotype was observed a handful of times. The chain joins TRBV7-8 to TRBJ2-7; a possible D gene is TRBD1 (6 bases). Deletions cut 8 bases from V and 5 bases from J, with 19 bases between. CDR1 and CDR2 (germline): SGHVS, FQNEAQ. The length of the CDR3 is 14 residues. Written as DNA, the CDR3 is TGTGCCAGCCGACGCCGGGACAAACTCCACGAGCAGTACTTC. Translated: CASRRRDKLHEQYF.

In its sample, this clonotype was seen once. The rearrangement links TRBV4-1 to TRBJ2-1, with D possibly matching TRBD1 (6 bases). The CDR3 is made up of 15 amino acids. V lost 1 base to trimming and J lost 5 bases, with 12 bases between them. Looked up from germline, CDR1 is MGHRA and CDR2 is YSYEKL. The CDR3 region has the DNA TGCGCCAGCAGCCAAGGACAGGTAGCAGACAATGAGCAGTTCTTC. Translation gives CASSQGQVADNEQFF.

This clonotype has a count of ten or more. The chain is built from TRBV7-3 and TRBJ2-5; 13 bases agree with TRBD2. The CDR3 spans 15 residues. Trimming at V came to 4 bases and at J to 5 bases, leaving 4 bases not matched to a gene. CDR1 is SGHTA, CDR2 FQGTGA, per germline. The CDR3 DNA reads TGTGCCAGCAGCTCTGGACTAGCGGGAGCGGAGACCCAGTACTTC. Amino acids: CASSSGLAGAETQYF. Filled out from reference TRBV7-3 and TRBJ2-5, the complete variable domain reads GAGVSQTPSNKVTEKGKYVELRCDPISGHTALYWYRQSLGQGPEFLIYFQGTGAADDSGLPNDRFFAVRPEGSVSTLKIQRTERGDSAVYLCASSSGLAGAETQYFGPGTRLLVL.

CDR3 in amino acids: CASSFRNFRDSYGYTF. The CDR3 DNA reads as TGTGCCAGCAGTTTCCGAAACTTCCGGGACAGCTATGGCTACACCTTC. The chain couples TRBV12-3 or TRBV12-4 to TRBJ1-2; 7 bases align to TRBD1. This CDR3 region has 16 residues. J lost 4 bases, V lost 3 bases, and 11 bases had no gene match.

The chain has TRBV6-5 and TRBJ2-5; tentative D call: TRBD2 (6 bases). The CDR3 covers 15 residues. Deletions cut 5 bases from V and 2 bases from J, with 15 bases between. Germline assignment: CDR1 MNHEY and CDR2 SVGAGI. The CDR3 coding sequence is TGTGCCAGCAGTCCATCATACGGGAGTCAAGAGACCCAGTACTTC. This sequence encodes CASSPSYGSQETQYF.

The table lists this clonotype with a few counts. The chain recombines TRBV12-3 or TRBV12-4 with TRBJ1-2; TRBD1 is a possible D gene (6 bases). CDR3 length: 13 amino acids. V was pared by 5 bases and J by 14 bases, with 21 bases between. As DNA, the CDR3 is TGTGCCAGCAGTCTTGTGCAGGGGTGGGCCGATACCTTC. Residues: CASSLVQGWADTF.

The rearrangement joins TRBV6-5 to TRBJ1-1; 10 positions agree with TRBD1. CDR1 is MNHEY and CDR2 is SVGAGI in the germline V gene. V gave up 6 bases and J gave up 6 bases; unmatched junction bases: 7. This CDR3 contains 14 residues. CDR3 sequence (DNA): TGTGCCAGCAGCATGGGACAGGGGACCGCTGAAGCTTTCTTT. This sequence encodes CASSMGQGTAEAFF.

Points on this clonotype: A read error may produce the germline difference seen at one junction end. V usage is TRBV28 and J usage is TRBJ2-1; 10 bases are a match to TRBD2. The CDR3 is made up of 16 amino acids. CDR1 and CDR2 (germline): MDHEN, SYDVKM. The DNA of the CDR3 is TGTGACAGCAGTATCAGCGGGAGGGTCTCCTACAATGAGCAGTTCTTC. This codes for CDSSISGRVSYNEQFF. Complete variable domain (other parts from reference TRBV28 and TRBJ2-1): DVKVTQSSRYLVKRTGEKVFLECVQDMDHENMFWYRQDPGLGLRLIYFSYDVKMKEKGDIPEGYSVSREKKERFSLILESASTNQTSMYLCDSSISGRVSYNEQFFGPGTRLTVL.

This clonotype was picked up a small number of times. This sequence joins TRBV11-2 and TRBJ2-5; the match to TRBD2 covers 9 bases. The V segment lost 2 bases and the J segment 4 bases; nucleotides outside the gene matches: 17. CDR1 is SGHAT and CDR2 is FQNNGV in the germline V gene. The CDR3 spans 19 residues. CDR3 nucleotides: TGTGCCAGCAGCTTACAGGGGAGGAGGGCTAGCGGGAACATAGAGACCCAGTACTTC. Its protein is CASSLQGRRASGNIETQYF. The full variable domain, in which reference TRBV11-2 and TRBJ2-5 provide the parts outside the CDR3, is EAGVAQSPRYKIIEKRQSVAFWCNPISGHATLYWYQQILGQGPKLLIQFQNNGVVDDSQLPKDRFSAERLKGVDSTLKIQPAKLEDSAVYLCASSLQGRRASGNIETQYFGPGTRLLVL.

This clonotype was observed at least ten times. The chain recombines TRBV7-2 with TRBJ2-3, with unresolved D. This CDR3 region has 14 residues. The V end lost 0 bases, the J end lost 2 bases, and 6 bases lay between the germline ends. The germline CDR1 and CDR2 sequences are SGHTA and FQGNSA. The CDR3 sequence: CASSLAVPTDTQYF. The CDR3 bases are TGTGCCAGCAGCTTAGCGGTTCCCACAGATACGCAGTATTTT.

In its sample, this clonotype was seen many times. The chain joins TRBV7-2 to TRBJ2-7, with 9 bases matching TRBD2. Trimming removed 3 bases from V and 2 bases from J; junction bases left unmatched: 5. Per the germline V gene, CDR1 is SGHTA and CDR2 is FQGNSA. The CDR3 consists of 15 residues. The CDR3 loop is CASSFGLASTYEQYF. CDR3 nucleotides: TGTGCCAGCAGCTTTGGACTAGCGTCAACCTACGAGCAGTACTTC.

This chain uses TRBV28 with TRBJ2-7, with TRBD2 matching 9 bases. With V trimmed by 6 bases and J by 7 bases, 19 bases remained unmatched. Germline-derived CDR1 and CDR2 are MDHEN and SYDVKM. CDR3 size: 17 residues. CDR3 sequence (DNA): TGTGCCAGCAGCCCTCCCCATGGTGAAGCGGGAGGACGGGAGCAGTACTTC. It is translated as CASSPPHGEAGGREQYF.

This clonotype has only a few counts. Being one base from a much bigger clone, this may be a read error. This chain links TRBV9 with TRBJ2-1, with 9 bases identical to TRBD2. The length of the CDR3 is 15 residues. Germline lookup yields CDR1 SGDLS and CDR2 YYNGEE. V trimming: 3 bases; J trimming: 0 bases; junction bases outside the gene matches: 1. As DNA, the CDR3 is TGTGCCAGCAGCGCTAGCGGGAACTCCTACAATGAGCAGTTCTTC. This gives the protein CASSASGNSYNEQFF.

The gene calls are TRBV5-1 and TRBJ2-1; 8 bases are a match to TRBD2. With V trimmed by 7 bases and J by 3 bases, 6 bases remained unmatched. Germline-derived CDR1 and CDR2 are SGHRS and YFSETQ. The CDR3 loop spans 14 amino acids. CDR3 protein: CASGKLADYNEQFF. CDR3 bases: TGCGCCAGCGGGAAACTAGCGGACTACAATGAGCAGTTCTTC.

This clonotype was observed at least ten times. This sequence joins TRBV6-1 and TRBJ2-2; D is uncertain. V lost 4 bases and J 0 bases, leaving 12 bases between the germline ends. Germline V lookup: CDR1 MNHNS, CDR2 SASEGT. The CDR3 loop spans 16 amino acids. The CDR3 reads CASSAFPLPNTGELFF. The CDR3 DNA reads TGTGCCAGCAGTGCGTTCCCCCTGCCGAACACCGGGGAGCTGTTTTTT.

This clonotype was seen only a few times. The CDR3 nucleotides read TGTGCCAGCAGTAACACCCTGCGGACTGAAGCTTTCTTT. Protein sequence: CASSNTLRTEAFF. The genes are TRBV6-2 or TRBV6-3 and TRBJ1-1; D is uncertain. This CDR3 has 13 residues. Germline assignment: CDR1 MNHEY and CDR2 SVGEGT. The ends were cut back, 5 bases at V and 5 bases at J, with 12 bases in the middle.

This clonotype was seen a few times. This chain uses TRBV15 with TRBJ2-5; the match to TRBD2 covers 10 bases. The length of the CDR3 is 15 residues. The V gene end was trimmed by 0 bases and the J gene end by 4 bases; junction bases not matched to a gene: 2. Germline loops: CDR1 LNHNV, CDR2 YYDKDF (reference sequence). This chain's CDR3 is CATSRDLAGAETQYF. The CDR3 nucleotides are TGTGCCACCAGCAGAGACCTAGCGGGAGCAGAGACCCAGTACTTC.

This clonotype came up a few times. The CDR3 loop is CASSIAGRYNEQFF. CDR3 nucleotides: TGTGCCAGCAGTATAGCGGGTCGGTACAATGAGCAGTTCTTC. The chain employs TRBV27 and TRBJ2-1; TRBD2 matches at 7 bases. J lost 4 bases, V lost 5 bases, and 5 bases had no gene match. This CDR3 has 14 amino acids. Germline V lookup: CDR1 MNHEY, CDR2 SMNVEV (reference sequence).

This clonotype was found a few times. This chain uses TRBV7-9 with TRBJ2-3; 7 nucleotides match TRBD1. V was pared by 6 bases and J by 2 bases, with 14 bases of the junction left unmatched. Per germline, CDR1 SEHNR and CDR2 FQNEAQ (reference sequence). This CDR3 comprises 17 residues. The CDR3 loop reads CASRSPFDRANTDTQYF. The CDR3 DNA reads TGTGCCAGCAGGTCACCTTTTGACAGGGCAAACACAGATACGCAGTATTTT.

This clonotype has a handful of counts. The CDR3 sequence: CATGTGGIQVAQYF. The DNA for the CDR3 is TGTGCCACCGGTACAGGGGGCATCCAGGTGGCGCAGTATTTT. The chain uses TRBV6-6 and TRBJ2-3; 9 nucleotides line up with TRBD1. CDR3 length equals 14 residues. From germline, CDR1 is MNHNY and CDR2 SVGAGI (reference sequence). With 10 bases clipped from V and 10 bases from J, the junction kept 15 bases outside the gene matches.

The chain joins TRBV9 to TRBJ2-2, with TRBD2 as a possible D gene (5 bases). From germline, CDR1 is SGDLS and CDR2 YYNGEE. This CDR3 contains 19 residues. V lost 0 bases and J 5 bases, leaving 23 bases between the germline ends. This CDR3 reads CASSVGTSVSRRGTGELFF. CDR3 DNA sequence: TGTGCCAGCAGCGTAGGTACGAGCGTTTCGAGACGGGGAACCGGGGAGCTGTTTTTT.

The chain joins TRBV12-3 or TRBV12-4 to TRBJ2-3; D remains unclear. The CDR3 length is 15 residues. Between the trimmed V and J ends, which lost 3 bases and 2 bases, there was a span of 12 bases. CDR3 sequence reads: CASSFPIQYTDTQYF. CDR3 nucleotide sequence: TGTGCCAGCAGTTTCCCGATACAGTACACAGATACGCAGTATTTT.

The J gene is TRBJ1-1, the V gene TRBV4-1; weak D call: TRBD1 (5 bases). Per germline, CDR1 MGHRA and CDR2 YSYEKL. The length of the CDR3 is 18 residues. V lost 4 bases and J 4 bases, leaving 25 bases between the germline ends. The CDR3 protein is CASSLDPPPGPSGTEAFF. The CDR3 DNA reads as TGCGCCAGCAGCCTAGACCCCCCTCCAGGGCCCTCGGGCACTGAAGCTTTCTTT.

This clonotype occurred a few times. This chain uses TRBV5-5 with TRBJ1-2; D is uncertain. From germline, CDR1 is SGHKS and CDR2 YYEKEE (reference sequence). The CDR3 has 13 residues. Trimming took off 2 bases at V and 0 bases at J, with 5 bases between the two ends. This CDR3 is CASSFAANYGYTF. The CDR3 region has the DNA TGTGCCAGCAGCTTCGCCGCTAACTATGGCTACACCTTC.

This clonotype has just a few counts. V gene TRBV6-6 combines with J gene TRBJ2-7; TRBD2 aligns across 8 bases. The CDR3 is 13 residues long. J was trimmed by 5 bases and V by 3 bases; bases with no gene match: 3. CDR1 is MNHNY and CDR2 is SVGAGI in the germline V gene (reference sequence). This chain's CDR3 is CASSYSGNHEQYF. The CDR3 nucleotides read TGTGCCAGCAGTTATAGCGGGAACCACGAGCAGTACTTC.

This clonotype has at least ten counts. This chain joins TRBV7-4 and TRBJ1-5; weak D call: TRBD1 (6 bases). Trimming took off 5 bases at V and 8 bases at J, with 13 bases between the two ends. Per germline, CDR1 SGHVT and CDR2 SQSDAQ. This CDR3 has 13 residues. The chain's CDR3 is CASSPRSGEPQHF. In DNA, the CDR3 is TGTGCCAGCAGCCCGAGGTCAGGGGAGCCCCAGCATTTT.

This clonotype was counted only a few times. V usage is TRBV7-9 and J usage is TRBJ2-3, with TRBD2 identical over 12 bases. The junction had 4 bases not matched to a gene; V was cut back by 4 bases and J by 2 bases. The germline V gene has CDR1 SEHNR and CDR2 FQNEAQ (reference sequence). This CDR3 comprises 16 residues. DNA for the CDR3: TGTGCCAGCAGCTCGACTAGCGGGAGTTCCACAGATACGCAGTATTTT. Encoded protein: CASSSTSGSSTDTQYF. Full variable domain (rest looked up from reference TRBV7-9 and TRBJ2-3): DTGVSQNPRHKITKRGQNVTFRCDPISEHNRLYWYRQTLGQGPEFLTYFQNEAQLEKSRLLSDRFSAERPKGSFSTLEIQRTEQGDSAMYLCASSSTSGSSTDTQYFGPGTRLTVL.

In this sample, this clonotype turned up a few times. The chain uses TRBV6-2 or TRBV6-3 and TRBJ2-2, with D possibly matching TRBD2 (6 bases). Germline V gene lookup returns CDR1 MNHEY and CDR2 SVGEGT. Trimming removed 2 bases at V and 1 base at J, with 14 bases between. The CDR3 is 17 amino acids. The CDR3 region is CASSYTAEGLNTGELFF. For the CDR3, the DNA is TGTGCCAGCAGTTACACGGCGGAGGGATTGAACACCGGGGAGCTGTTTTTT.

This sequence joins TRBV6-2 or TRBV6-3 and TRBJ2-7; tentative D call: TRBD2 (5 bases). Looked up from germline, CDR1 is MNHEY and CDR2 is SVGEGT. The V and J ends lost 0 bases and 5 bases respectively, with 11 bases between them. The CDR3 sequence is 14 residues long. The CDR3, as DNA: TGTGCCAGCAGTTACTCGGACTCCCGGGACGAGCAGTACGTC. Residues: CASSYSDSRDEQYV.

About this clonotype: One base away lies a much larger clone, so this may be a sequencing read error. The CDR3 DNA sequence: TGTGCCAGCAGTTCTCACGTAAGCGGGCCCAACACCGGGGAGCGGTTTTTT. This codes for CASSSHVSGPNTGERFF. The chain combines TRBV12-3 or TRBV12-4 with TRBJ2-2, with D tentatively TRBD2 (6 bases). The CDR3 sequence is 17 residues long.